The clone carrying this T cell receptor (beta chain) was seen many times. Specified time point: newly diagnosed GD, antithyroid drugs for less than 3 months. With RNA extracted from PBMCs as input, the TCR library was made. The source of the sample is a study of regulatory T cells in long-lasting Graves disease. Investigators prepared the TCR beta libraries by applying iRepertoire HTBI primers and Arm-PCR of CDR3 regions. TCRdb passed the multiplex PCR reads through MiXCR, listing each CDR3 protein once. The data contain about 430,000 distinct CDR3 sequences, approximately 16% of them singletons. In addition, the sample was reused for a study of T cells in Graves' hyperthyroidism and ophthalmopathy.

The source of this sequence is a woman aged 35 to 49 with Graves disease. The sequencing here drew on peripheral blood mononuclear cells (PBMCs), taken at new diagnosis, from a patient treated with antithyroid drugs.

The CDR3 DNA sequence: TGTGCCAGCAGCCAACTAGCGGGAGCTTACAATGAGCAGTTCTTC. Residues: CASSQLAGAYNEQFF. This rearrangement joins TRBV12-3 or TRBV12-4 to TRBJ2-1; 11 bases are shared with TRBD2. The CDR3 contains 15 residues. Germline trimming cut 6 bases from V and 4 bases from J; bases unmatched to any gene: 5.